The TCR beta chain described here comes from a study of blood T cell repertoires in COVID-19. About the research overall: From the United States, Italy and Spain came samples of acute and convalescent COVID-19. PBMCs, B-cell-depleted T cells, or T cells were the source of the cDNA or gDNA that made up the material.

Authors' data handling: Researchers report that nucleated cell counts were estimated from reference gene primer amplification. The protocol was immunoSEQ multiplex PCR, while the TCRdb copy is restricted to in-frame clones and leaves out a portion. The V and J calls and the clone size are those of that table, but D and trimming were determined from the DNA. This sample has 100,000 to 150,000 clones, with more than 70% found just once. V lost 1 base and J lost 11; bases outside the gene matches: 5. This CDR3 spans 13 amino acids. The TCR sequence derives from a woman aged 30 to 39 who had recovered from COVID-19. Sequenced: peripheral blood. J is TRBJ2-7 and V is TRBV12-3 or TRBV12-4; TRBD1 aligns across 10 bases. DNA for the CDR3: TGTGCCAGCAGTTTAGAGACAGGGGGCCGCAAGTACTTC. Translated, it gives CASSLETGGRKYF.